This TCR beta chain was sequenced during a study of blood T cell repertoires in COVID-19. As for the study in general: Whether acute or convalescent, the COVID-19 samples came from the United States, Italy and Spain. T cells, B-cell-depleted T cells, or PBMCs supplied cDNA or gDNA.

The CDR3 loop spans 15 amino acids. Germline V gives CDR1 MNHEY, CDR2 SMNVEV (reference sequence). V dropped 6 bases and J dropped 2; count of bases not matched to a gene: 8. Original handling: Amplification of reference gene primers was used by the study to estimate nucleated cell counts. The repertoire was sequenced with immunoSEQ multiplex PCR; TCRdb's copy has only in-frame clones and lacks some. V, J and clone size were drawn from that table, and D and trimming were deduced from the DNA. The table lists 130,000 or so clones, about 70% of them singletons. The rearrangement joins TRBV27 to TRBJ2-7, with TRBD2 matching 9 bases. The TCR was taken from a woman aged 70-85 years with acute or convalescent COVID-19. Sequenced input: peripheral blood. CDR3 protein: CASRLTSGTTYEQYF. The CDR3 DNA sequence: TGTGCCAGCAGACTGACTAGCGGTACGACCTACGAGCAGTACTTC.